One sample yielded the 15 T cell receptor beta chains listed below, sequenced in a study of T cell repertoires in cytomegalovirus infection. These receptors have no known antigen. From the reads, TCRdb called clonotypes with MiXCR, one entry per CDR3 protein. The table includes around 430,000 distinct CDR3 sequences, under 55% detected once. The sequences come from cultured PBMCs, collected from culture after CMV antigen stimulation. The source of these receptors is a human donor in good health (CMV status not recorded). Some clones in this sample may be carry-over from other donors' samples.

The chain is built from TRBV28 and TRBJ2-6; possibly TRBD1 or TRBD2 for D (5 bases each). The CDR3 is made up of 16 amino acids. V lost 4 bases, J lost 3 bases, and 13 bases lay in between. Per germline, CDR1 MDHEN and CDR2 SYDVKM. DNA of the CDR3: TGTGCCAGCAGTTCCCTCTCGGGGCTTGGGGCCAACGTCCTGACTTTC. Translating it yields CASSSLSGLGANVLTF.

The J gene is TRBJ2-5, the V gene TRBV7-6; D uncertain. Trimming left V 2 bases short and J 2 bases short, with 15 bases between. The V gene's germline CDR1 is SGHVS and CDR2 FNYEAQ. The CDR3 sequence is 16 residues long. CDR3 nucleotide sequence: TGTGCCAGCAGCTTACTTGCGGCTAGTAGACAAGAGACCCAGTACTTC. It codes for CASSLLAASRQETQYF. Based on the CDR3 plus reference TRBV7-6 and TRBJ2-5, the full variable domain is GAGVSQSPRYKVTKRGQDVALRCDPISGHVSLYWYRQALGQGPEFLTYFNYEAQQDKSGLPNDRFSAERPEGSISTLTIQRTEQRDSAMYRCASSLLAASRQETQYFGPGTRLLVL.

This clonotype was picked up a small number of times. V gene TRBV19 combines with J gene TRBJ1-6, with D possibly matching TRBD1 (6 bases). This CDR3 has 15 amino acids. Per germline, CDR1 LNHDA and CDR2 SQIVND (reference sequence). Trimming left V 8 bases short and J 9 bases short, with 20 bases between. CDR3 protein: CASRIWDTSFSPLHF. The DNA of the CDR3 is TGTGCCAGTCGAATCTGGGACACGTCGTTTTCACCCCTCCACTTT.

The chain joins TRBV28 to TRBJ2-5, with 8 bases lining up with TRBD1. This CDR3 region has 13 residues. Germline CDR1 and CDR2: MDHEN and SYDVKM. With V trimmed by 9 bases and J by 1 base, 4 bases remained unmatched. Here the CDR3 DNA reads TGTGCCAGTTGGGGACAGGCCCAAGAGACCCAGTACTTC. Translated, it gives CASWGQAQETQYF. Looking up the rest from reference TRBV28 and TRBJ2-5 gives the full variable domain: DVKVTQSSRYLVKRTGEKVFLECVQDMDHENMFWYRQDPGLGLRLIYFSYDVKMKEKGDIPEGYSVSREKKERFSLILESASTNQTSMYLCASWGQAQETQYFGPGTRLLVL.

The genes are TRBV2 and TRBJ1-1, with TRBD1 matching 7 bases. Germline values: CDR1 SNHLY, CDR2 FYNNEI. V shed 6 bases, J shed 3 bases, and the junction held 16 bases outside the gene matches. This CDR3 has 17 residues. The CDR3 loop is CASRIRPGQKRDTEAFF. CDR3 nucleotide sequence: TGTGCCAGCAGGATTCGCCCGGGACAGAAACGGGACACTGAAGCTTTCTTT.

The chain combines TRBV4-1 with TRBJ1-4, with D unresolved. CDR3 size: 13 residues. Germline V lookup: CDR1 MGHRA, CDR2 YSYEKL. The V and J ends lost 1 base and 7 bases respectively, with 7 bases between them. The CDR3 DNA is TGCGCCAGCAGCCAAGTGAGGGTTGAAAAACTGTTTTTT. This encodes CASSQVRVEKLFF.

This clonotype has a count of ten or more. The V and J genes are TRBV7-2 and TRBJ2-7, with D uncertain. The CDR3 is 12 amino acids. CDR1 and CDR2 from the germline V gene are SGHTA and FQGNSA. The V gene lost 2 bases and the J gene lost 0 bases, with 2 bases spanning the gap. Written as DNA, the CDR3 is TGTGCCAGCAGCTTAAACTCCTACGAGCAGTACTTC. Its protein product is CASSLNSYEQYF.

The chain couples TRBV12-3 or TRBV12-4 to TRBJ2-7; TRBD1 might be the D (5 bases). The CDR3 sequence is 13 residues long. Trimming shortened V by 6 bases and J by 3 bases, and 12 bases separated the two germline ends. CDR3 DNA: TGTGCCAGCAGCCTAACAGGAAACTACGAGCAGTACTTC. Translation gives CASSLTGNYEQYF.

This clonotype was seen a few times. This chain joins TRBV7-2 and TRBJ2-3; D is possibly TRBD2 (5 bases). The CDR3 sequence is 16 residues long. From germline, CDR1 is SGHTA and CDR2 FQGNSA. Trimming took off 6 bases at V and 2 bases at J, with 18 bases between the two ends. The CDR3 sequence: CASSYQREPPTDTQYF. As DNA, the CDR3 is TGTGCCAGCAGTTATCAGAGGGAACCGCCCACAGATACGCAGTATTTT.

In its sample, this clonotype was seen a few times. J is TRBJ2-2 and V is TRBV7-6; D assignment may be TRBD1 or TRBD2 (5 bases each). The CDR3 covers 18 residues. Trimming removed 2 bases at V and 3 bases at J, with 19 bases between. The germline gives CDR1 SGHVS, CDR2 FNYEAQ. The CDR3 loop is CASSLSSSVGEDTGELFF. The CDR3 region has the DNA TGTGCCAGCAGCTTATCGTCTTCGGTGGGGGAAGACACCGGGGAGCTGTTTTTT.

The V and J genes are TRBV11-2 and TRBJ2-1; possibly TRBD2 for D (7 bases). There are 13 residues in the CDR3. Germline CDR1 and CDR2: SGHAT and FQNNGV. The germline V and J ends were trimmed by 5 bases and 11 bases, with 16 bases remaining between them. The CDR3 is CASSPDRGGKQFF. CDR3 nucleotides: TGTGCCAGCAGCCCCGATCGCGGGGGCAAGCAGTTCTTC.

CDR3 coding DNA: TGCAGTGCTAGGGACGCGATGAACACTGAAGCTTTCTTT. It encodes CSARDAMNTEAFF. The chain joins TRBV20-1 to TRBJ1-1; D uncertain. The CDR3 runs to 13 residues. CDR1 is DFQATT and CDR2 is SNEGSKA in the germline V gene (reference sequence). V shed 3 bases and J shed 0 bases, with 8 bases lying between them.

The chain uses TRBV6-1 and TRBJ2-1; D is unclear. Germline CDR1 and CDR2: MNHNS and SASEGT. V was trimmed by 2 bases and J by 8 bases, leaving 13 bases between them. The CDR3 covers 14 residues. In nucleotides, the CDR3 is TGTGCCAGCAGTGAATCTCCGGTATTCGATGAGCAGTTCTTC. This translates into CASSESPVFDEQFF.

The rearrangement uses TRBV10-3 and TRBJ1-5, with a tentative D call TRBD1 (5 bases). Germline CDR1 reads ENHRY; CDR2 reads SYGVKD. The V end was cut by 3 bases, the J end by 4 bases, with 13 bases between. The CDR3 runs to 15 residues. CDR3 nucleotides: TGTGCCATCAGTGAAGACAGAGCCGGGAATCAGCCCCAGCATTTT. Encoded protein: CAISEDRAGNQPQHF.

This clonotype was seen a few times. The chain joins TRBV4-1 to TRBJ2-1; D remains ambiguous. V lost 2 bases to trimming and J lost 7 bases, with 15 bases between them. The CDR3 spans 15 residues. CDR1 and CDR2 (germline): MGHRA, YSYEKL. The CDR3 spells CASSQQSQGPNEQFF. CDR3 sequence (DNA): TGCGCCAGCAGCCAACAGTCACAAGGACCTAATGAGCAGTTCTTC.